This TCR beta chain was sequenced in a study of T cell repertoires in cytomegalovirus infection (dated by TCRdb to between 2018 and 2020). In terms of the full investigation: The peptide stimulations were aimed at well-studied HLA-B-restricted epitopes as well as recently identified HLA-C-restricted CMV epitopes, whose presentation resists viral immunomodulation. Donor HLA type was relevant to the analysis, as public TCR beta signatures indicated carriage of CMV infection together with the matching HLA type.

This clonotype was observed a handful of times. The clone's antigen remains unknown. Base quality data are lacking; no much larger clone is found one base away. The treatment or condition label, as the study defines it: in vitro stimulation with specific CMV peptide epitopes to enrich CMV-specific T cells. Overall study results and their limits: In the ex vivo response, HLA-C-restricted CMV-specific TCR beta clonotypes were dominant, and in two of eight donors the single most frequent clonotype came from this HLA-C-restricted group. Carriers of CMV infection plus the relevant HLA type were discriminated by the cumulative frequency of public TCR beta family members in the study cohort and in an independent 352-donor cohort.

Sequenced on an Illumina HiSeq 1500. TCRdb's own reprocessing of the public reads used fastp at Q25 and MiXCR and kept productive beta chains. CDR3 protein sequences are deduplicated, and each keeps its most common genes and DNA. Within this sample are 450,000 to 650,000 distinct CDR3 sequences, with 40% of them counted one time only. The ten largest account for about half of the sample. V is clipped by 4 bases and J by 8 bases, and the sequence between their germline boundaries is 27 bases long. Looking up the germline V gene yields CDR1 SNHLY and CDR2 FYNNEI. The CDR3, cysteine through phenylalanine, is 18 amino acids long. Just CDR3 DNA is preserved here, 54 bases in frame from base 1.

This sample comprised cultured PBMCs, obtained from culture after CMV antigen stimulation. In this chain, TRBV2 is recombined with TRBJ2-1, and perhaps TRBD2 as D gene, on 6 matching bases. This clonotype was sampled from a human donor in good health (CMV status not recorded). Some clones in this sample may be carry-over from other donors' samples. In nucleotides, the sequence is TGTGCCAGCAGTGGGACCTCCCCGGGACTCCTCAACTTACATGAGCAGTTCTTC. Translated, this gives CASSGTSPGLLNLHEQFF.